Listed here is a single T cell receptor (beta chain). What it binds is unknown. The data belong to a study of T cell repertoires in cytomegalovirus infection. J was trimmed by 6 bases and V by 2 bases; bases with no gene match: 5. The CDR3 totals 15 residues. Germline CDR1 and CDR2: MNHEY and SVGAGI. TCRdb reprocessed the reads via MiXCR and lists one record per CDR3 protein. Of hundreds of thousands of distinct CDR3 sequences detected, roughly a third appear once; the ten largest clones hold roughly 17%. The sample in question was cultured PBMCs, obtained from culture after CMV antigen stimulation. The chain employs TRBV6-5 and TRBJ2-7; 12 bases agree with TRBD2. The receptor's source is a human donor in good health (CMV status not recorded). Some clones in this sample may be carry-over from other donors' samples. CDR3 loop: CASSYQLAGGSEQYF. In DNA form, the CDR3 reads TGTGCCAGCAGTTACCAACTAGCGGGAGGTAGCGAGCAGTACTTC.